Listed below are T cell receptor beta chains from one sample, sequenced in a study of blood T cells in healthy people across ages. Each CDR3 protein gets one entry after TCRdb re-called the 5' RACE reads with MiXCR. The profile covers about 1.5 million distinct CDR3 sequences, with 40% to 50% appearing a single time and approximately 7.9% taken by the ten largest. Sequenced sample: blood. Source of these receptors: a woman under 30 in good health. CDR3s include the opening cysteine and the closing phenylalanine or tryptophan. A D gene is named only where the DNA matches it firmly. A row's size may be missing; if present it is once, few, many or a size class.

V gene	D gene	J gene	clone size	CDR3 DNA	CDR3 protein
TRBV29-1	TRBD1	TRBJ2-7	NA	TGCAGCGTTGGAGGACAGGGGGCGCCCTACGAGCAGTACTTC	CSVGGQGAPYEQYF
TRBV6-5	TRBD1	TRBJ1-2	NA	TGTGCCACGACAGGGGGCTTAACCCATGGCTACACCTTC	CATTGGLTHGYTF
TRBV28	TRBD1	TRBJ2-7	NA	TGTGCCAGCAGACCGCCTCCGGGACAGGGTGGGTACGAGCAGTACTTC	CASRPPPGQGGYEQYF
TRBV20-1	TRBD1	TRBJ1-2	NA	TGCAGTGCTAGGGACTGGACAGGGACTAACTATGGCTACACCTTC	CSARDWTGTNYGYTF
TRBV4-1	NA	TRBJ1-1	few	TGCGCCAGCAGCCAAGACGGGGGGGTGTTCACTGAAGCTTTCTTT	CASSQDGGVFTEAFF
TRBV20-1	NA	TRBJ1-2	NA	TGCAGTGCTAGAGAAGGATCGGGGCTGACATATGGCTACACCTTC	CSAREGSGLTYGYTF
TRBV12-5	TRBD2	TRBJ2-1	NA	TGTGCTAGTGGCCTCCCCCGGGCGGGAGAAGGAAATGAGCAGTTCTTC	CASGLPRAGEGNEQFF
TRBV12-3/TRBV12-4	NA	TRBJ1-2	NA	TGTGCCAGCAGCTATACCTCGCCGGTCATAAGCAGCCATGGCTACACCTTC	CASSYTSPVISSHGYTF
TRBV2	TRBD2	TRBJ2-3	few	TGTGCCAGCAGTGTAACCGGGGATAGCGGGAGTACAGATACGCAGTATTTT	CASSVTGDSGSTDTQYF
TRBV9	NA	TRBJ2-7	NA	TGTGCCAGCAGCGTAGGTCTCGTTGGAAGCGAGCAGTACTTC	CASSVGLVGSEQYF
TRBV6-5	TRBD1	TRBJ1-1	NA	TGTGCCAGCAGTTACTCGACCCAGGGGGCGCGAAACACTGAAGCTTTCTTT	CASSYSTQGARNTEAFF
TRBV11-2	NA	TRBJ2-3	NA	TGTGCCACCTACGGGCCGCCGGCAGATACGCAGTATTTT	CATYGPPADTQYF
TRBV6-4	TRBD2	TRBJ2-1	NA	TGTGCCAGCAGTGAGTGGGGGACTAGGGGCACTAATGAGCAGTTCTTC	CASSEWGTRGTNEQFF
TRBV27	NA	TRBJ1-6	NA	TGTGCCAGCAGCTTGGACGTCTATAATTCACCCCTCCACTTT	CASSLDVYNSPLHF
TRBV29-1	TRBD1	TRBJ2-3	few	TGCAGCGTGGGAGCCGGGACAGGGTCGAGCGATACGCAGTATTTT	CSVGAGTGSSDTQYF
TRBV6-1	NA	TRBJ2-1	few	TGTGCCAGCAGCGGTTCCCATCGGTGGCAGTTCTTC	CASSGSHRWQFF